Shown below are 30 T cell receptor beta chains from a single sample sequenced in a study of patients and donors after allogeneic stem cell transplantation. MiXCR was run by TCRdb on the RT-PCR reads, yielding one entry per CDR3 protein. The sample lists 390,000 or so distinct CDR3 sequences; roughly 17% were seen once. The sample comprised blood, either unsorted or a sorted T cell fraction (not recorded which). These receptors were collected from a human donor who was either an allogeneic HSCT recipient or a stem cell or donor lymphocyte infusion donor (not recorded which). It is not recorded whose cells these are; they may come from a transplant donor.

This clonotype was seen a handful of times. The genes are TRBV11-2 and TRBJ2-7; possible D gene TRBD1, 6 bases. V lost 0 bases, J lost 7 bases, and 19 bases lay in between. The CDR3 consists of 16 residues. Germline CDR1 SGHAT, CDR2 FQNNGV. As DNA, the CDR3 is TGTGCCAGCAGCTTAGATCCGGACAGCCGGGCATATGAGCAGTACTTC. Translation gives CASSLDPDSRAYEQYF.

This clonotype was detected only a few times. The chain uses TRBV20-1 and TRBJ2-1, with 7 nucleotides matching TRBD2. J gave up 1 base and V 0 bases, and 9 bases lay outside the gene matches. The CDR3 totals 17 residues. Germline assignment: CDR1 DFQATT and CDR2 SNEGSKA (reference sequence). As DNA, the CDR3 is TGCAGTGCTAGAGATCCTGAGACTAGCCTATCCTACAATGAGCAGTTCTTC. It yields the protein CSARDPETSLSYNEQFF.

This clonotype has only a few counts. CDR3 amino acids: CASSLEERWGSGNTIYF. CDR3 DNA sequence: TGTGCCAGCAGCTTAGAAGAGCGATGGGGGTCTGGAAACACCATATATTTT. The rearrangement joins TRBV7-9 to TRBJ1-3; D is possibly TRBD1 (5 bases). CDR1 is SEHNR, CDR2 FQNEAQ, per germline (reference sequence). The CDR3 runs 17 residues. V gave up 1 base and J gave up 1 base, with 14 bases separating them.

This clonotype has just a few counts. This chain connects TRBV6-1 to TRBJ2-7; 8 bases are a match to TRBD1. CDR3 length: 14 residues. Trimming took 6 bases from V and 5 from J; bases not matched to a gene: 9. Germline V lookup: CDR1 MNHNS, CDR2 SASEGT. CDR3 protein: CASSTKDRDDEQYF. CDR3 DNA: TGTGCCAGCAGCACAAAGGACAGGGATGACGAGCAGTACTTC.

This chain joins TRBV12-3 or TRBV12-4 and TRBJ2-7; 13 nucleotides line up with TRBD2. The CDR3 length is 17 residues. J lost 6 bases, V lost 3 bases, and 11 bases had no gene match. CDR3 in DNA: TGTGCCAGCAGTTTGTGGGGACTAGCGGGACGGTTGGGCGAGCAGTACTTC. Encoded protein: CASSLWGLAGRLGEQYF.

This clonotype was detected a few times. The chain couples TRBV20-1 to TRBJ1-4; D may be TRBD1 (6 bases). Between the trimmed V and J ends, which lost 6 bases and 5 bases, there was a span of 13 bases. CDR3 length equals 13 residues. Germline CDR1 reads DFQATT; CDR2 reads SNEGSKA (reference sequence). DNA for the CDR3: TGCAGTGCGCCGGGACACGAGAATGAAAAACTGTTTTTT. Protein: CSAPGHENEKLFF.

The V and J genes are TRBV5-1 and TRBJ2-3; 11 positions match TRBD1. V gave up 0 bases and J gave up 9 bases; unmatched junction bases: 12. The CDR3 length is 17 residues. Germline values: CDR1 SGHRS, CDR2 YFSETQ. The CDR3 nucleotides read TGCGCCAGCAGCTTGGCCCTGGGACAGGGGGGGTTAAAAACGCAGTATTTT. Encoded protein: CASSLALGQGGLKTQYF.

CDR3 residues: CASSLFGPGGEQFF. The CDR3 DNA reads TGTGCCAGCAGCCTCTTCGGACCGGGTGGCGAGCAGTTCTTC. This chain links TRBV7-9 with TRBJ2-1; D remains ambiguous. V was clipped by 5 bases and J by 10 bases, with 18 bases between them. This CDR3 is built from 14 residues. Germline-derived CDR1 and CDR2 are SEHNR and FQNEAQ (reference sequence).

The J gene is TRBJ2-7, the V gene TRBV12-3 or TRBV12-4; no clear D. V dropped 4 bases and J dropped 3 bases, with 7 bases sitting between them. The CDR3 runs 12 residues. The CDR3 coding sequence is TGTGCCAGCAGTTCGAACCACTACGAGCAGTACTTC. Residues: CASSSNHYEQYF.

Only a few counts were recorded for this clonotype. The rearrangement joins TRBV19 to TRBJ1-1; 7 positions agree with TRBD1. The CDR3 extends over 11 amino acids. Germline values: CDR1 LNHDA, CDR2 SQIVND (reference sequence). The V and J ends lost 3 bases and 11 bases, in that order; junction bases with no gene match: 3. DNA for the CDR3: TGTGCCAGTAGTATCAAGGGGGCCGCTTTCTTT. Amino acid sequence: CASSIKGAAFF.

The chain has TRBV27 and TRBJ2-3; the match to TRBD2 covers 11 bases. Germline values: CDR1 MNHEY, CDR2 SMNVEV (reference sequence). This CDR3 has 17 residues. Germline trimming cut 6 bases from V and 5 bases from J; bases unmatched to any gene: 13. DNA for the CDR3: TGTGCCAGCAGCCACATGGCTAGCGGGGGGCAGAGAGATACGCAGTATTTT. Its protein product is CASSHMASGGQRDTQYF.

J is TRBJ2-7 and V is TRBV30; weak D call: TRBD1 (6 bases). Germline loops: CDR1 GTSNPN, CDR2 SVGIG (reference sequence). The V gene lost 3 bases and the J gene lost 3 bases, with 9 bases spanning the gap. The CDR3 runs to 12 residues. CDR3 in amino acids: CAWREGGYEQYF. DNA for the CDR3: TGTGCCTGGAGGGAAGGGGGCTACGAGCAGTACTTC.

The J gene is TRBJ1-2, the V gene TRBV4-3; D is unresolved. There are 18 residues in the CDR3. CDR1 LGHNA and CDR2 YSLEER come from the germline V gene. Deletions cut 0 bases from V and 4 bases from J, with 21 bases between. The CDR3: CASSQEPPVGGRLYGYTF. Here the CDR3 DNA reads TGCGCCAGCAGCCAAGAACCCCCAGTGGGAGGCAGACTCTATGGCTACACCTTC.

This clonotype was picked up a small number of times. This chain connects TRBV4-2 to TRBJ2-7; tentative D call: TRBD1 (7 bases). Trimming stripped 2 bases from V and 3 bases from J, with 17 bases between. Germline CDR1 LGHNA, CDR2 YNFKEQ. This CDR3 is built from 16 residues. CDR3 protein: CASSQPRYRGLYEQYF. DNA for the CDR3: TGTGCCAGCAGCCAACCTAGATACAGGGGACTCTACGAGCAGTACTTC.

This clonotype was counted at least ten times. This chain connects TRBV5-1 to TRBJ2-2, with D possibly being TRBD1 or TRBD2 (6 bases each). The CDR3 runs to 16 residues. Trimming took off 4 bases at V and 4 bases at J, with 17 bases between the two ends. The V gene's germline CDR1 is SGHRS and CDR2 YFSETQ. CDR3 sequence reads: CASSGGGGIGTGELFF. CDR3 DNA sequence: TGCGCCAGCAGCGGAGGAGGGGGAATCGGCACCGGGGAGCTGTTTTTT.

V gene TRBV7-9 combines with J gene TRBJ1-2, with D possibly being TRBD1 (5 bases). This CDR3 is 15 amino acids long. Germline CDR1 SEHNR, CDR2 FQNEAQ (reference sequence). With 5 bases removed from V and 4 bases from J, the gap between germline ends came to 17 bases. The CDR3 region is CASSQSSGAFYGYTF. The CDR3 DNA reads as TGTGCCAGCAGCCAATCTTCCGGGGCCTTCTATGGCTACACCTTC.

The rearrangement uses TRBV4-1 and TRBJ2-7, with 10 bases identical to TRBD2. Germline V CDR1 and CDR2: MGHRA, YSYEKL. Unmatched junction bases numbered 12, after V lost 4 bases and J lost 6 bases. The length of the CDR3 is 16 residues. For the CDR3, the DNA is TGCGCCAGCAGCCGCCGCGTAAGCGGGAGGGCCGGCGAGCAGTACTTC. This encodes CASSRRVSGRAGEQYF.

The chain uses TRBV5-1 and TRBJ2-7; 9 bases line up with TRBD1. From germline, CDR1 is SGHRS and CDR2 YFSETQ. The CDR3 contains 15 residues. V was pared by 3 bases and J by 4 bases, with 8 bases of the junction left unmatched. CDR3 in amino acids: CASSSLQGAQYEQYF. The DNA of the CDR3 is TGCGCCAGCAGCTCGCTACAGGGGGCGCAGTACGAGCAGTACTTC.

This clonotype was found a few times. The V gene is TRBV7-3, the J gene TRBJ2-1; 12 bases match TRBD2. From germline, CDR1 is SGHTA and CDR2 FQGTGA. The CDR3 runs to 16 residues. V lost 2 bases to trimming and J lost 4 bases; unmatched junction nucleotides: 3. The CDR3 DNA sequence: TGTGCCAGCAGCTTACAACTAGCGGGAGGTTACAATGAGCAGTTCTTC. It encodes CASSLQLAGGYNEQFF.

This clonotype appeared many times. The chain is built from TRBV12-3 or TRBV12-4 and TRBJ2-6; D possibly matches TRBD1 or TRBD2 (6 bases each). V lost 8 bases and J lost 3, with 14 bases in between. The length of the CDR3 is 15 residues. CDR3 sequence reads: CASLLGGVGANVLTF. The CDR3 bases are TGTGCCAGCCTGCTGGGGGGCGTTGGGGCCAACGTCCTGACTTTC.

This clonotype was found many times. This chain joins TRBV5-5 and TRBJ2-5, with D hard to call. Trimming took off 3 bases at V and 5 bases at J, with 8 bases between the two ends. The CDR3 extends over 12 amino acids. Per the germline V gene, CDR1 is SGHKS and CDR2 is YYEKEE (reference sequence). For the CDR3, the DNA is TGTGCCAGCAGCTCCCGGCGGGAGACCCAGTACTTC. It yields the protein CASSSRRETQYF.

This clonotype came up a few times. CDR3 sequence (DNA): TGCAGCGTTAAAACACTAGCGCGGTTCGGGAATGAGCAGTTCTTC. It specifies CSVKTLARFGNEQFF. The chain carries TRBV29-1 and TRBJ2-1, with 7 bases fitting TRBD2. V shed 5 bases and J 7 bases; nucleotides not matched to a gene: 14. From germline, CDR1 is SQVTM and CDR2 ANQGSEA. The CDR3 loop spans 15 amino acids.

This clonotype was seen a handful of times. The chain uses TRBV7-6 and TRBJ1-1; possibly TRBD1 for D (5 bases). Trimming removed 3 bases at V and 6 bases at J, with 14 bases between. Germline V gene data show CDR1 as SGHVS and CDR2 as FNYEAQ. The CDR3 sequence is 14 residues long. CDR3: CASSFRSGGAEAFF. DNA of the CDR3: TGTGCCAGCAGCTTCCGTAGCGGGGGGGCTGAAGCTTTCTTT.

This clonotype was seen more than once but under ten times. This chain connects TRBV25-1 to TRBJ2-1; TRBD2 might be the D (5 bases). This CDR3 is 12 amino acids long. Germline-derived CDR1 and CDR2 are MGHDK and SYGVNS. Between the trimmed V and J ends, which lost 3 bases and 15 bases, there was a span of 15 bases. The CDR3 loop reads CASSDEGSRPFF. The CDR3 DNA is TGTGCCAGCAGTGATGAGGGATCGCGGCCGTTCTTC.

This clonotype was seen a few times. The chain combines TRBV6-4 with TRBJ2-7, with no clear D. The CDR3 extends over 13 amino acids. Germline CDR1 is MRHNA and CDR2 is SNTAGT. V was cut by 8 bases and J by 6 bases, with 17 bases left in between. DNA of the CDR3: TGTGCCAGCGACGGCGGCCACCCGGTCGAGCAGTACTTC. It encodes CASDGGHPVEQYF.

The genes are TRBV6-2 or TRBV6-3 and TRBJ1-2; tentative D call: TRBD1 (6 bases). CDR1 is MNHEY, CDR2 SVGEGT, per germline. CDR3 length: 14 amino acids. V was trimmed by 2 bases and J by 4 bases, leaving 11 bases between them. The CDR3 protein is CASSYEGVGYGYTF. The DNA of the CDR3 is TGTGCCAGCAGTTACGAGGGGGTCGGCTATGGCTACACCTTC.

The sample holds many counts of this clonotype. The V call is TRBV7-9, the J call TRBJ2-2; unclear D gene. The CDR3 has 13 amino acids. V gave up 9 bases and J gave up 1 base, with 9 bases separating them. CDR1 is SEHNR, CDR2 FQNEAQ, per germline (reference sequence). CDR3 sequence (DNA): TGTGCCAGTCGTACGGTGAACACCGGGGAGCTGTTTTTT. Amino acids: CASRTVNTGELFF.

In this sample, this clonotype turned up a few times. This chain connects TRBV30 to TRBJ2-7, with D uncertain. In germline, CDR1 is GTSNPN, CDR2 SVGIG (reference sequence). Trimming stripped 1 base from V and 3 bases from J, with 10 bases between. The CDR3 length is 13 residues. The CDR3 nucleotides are TGTGCCTGGAGTGCGAGGAGTAGCTACGAGCAGTACTTC. Protein: CAWSARSSYEQYF.

The chain's CDR3 is CASSLSTPAEQYF. The DNA of the CDR3 is TGTGCCAGCAGTTTAAGCACACCCGCCGAGCAGTACTTC. The V and J genes are TRBV12-3 or TRBV12-4 and TRBJ2-7; D is undetermined. The ends were cut back, 2 bases at V and 6 bases at J, with 11 bases in the middle. CDR3 size: 13 residues.

This clonotype was picked up a small number of times. As DNA, the CDR3 is TGCAGTGCTAGAGATCTCGGACAGGGGGTTTACGAGCAGTACTTC. Translated, it gives CSARDLGQGVYEQYF. The gene calls are TRBV20-1 and TRBJ2-7; 10 bases map to TRBD1. The CDR3 is 15 amino acids. The germline V gene encodes CDR1 DFQATT and CDR2 SNEGSKA (reference sequence). J lost 4 bases, V lost 0 bases, and 6 bases had no gene match.